The clone carrying this TCR beta chain was seen a few times. The data originate from a study of blood T cell repertoires in COVID-19. Germline-derived CDR1 and CDR2 are MGHRA and YSYEKL. This CDR3 is built from 14 residues. V shed 4 bases and J 2 bases; nucleotides not matched to a gene: 4. Original processing methods: Researchers report that nucleated cell counts were estimated from reference gene primer amplification. This table comes from immunoSEQ multiplex PCR, and its TCRdb copy is limited to in-frame clones, with some not included. The DNA was the basis for D and trimming; V, J and clone size are from that table. The top ten hold 8.4% of the sample, which has some 170,000 clones, around 76% seen once.

The source material was peripheral blood. This chain uses TRBV4-1 with TRBJ1-2; 7 bases match TRBD1. This clonotype originated in a woman in her 70s with acute or convalescent COVID-19. This chain's CDR3 is CASSPQQGNYGYTF. CDR3 DNA sequence: TGCGCCAGCAGCCCCCAACAGGGGAACTATGGCTACACCTTC.